The 20 T cell receptor beta chains reported below all come from one sample, sequenced in a study of blood T cell repertoires in COVID-19 (dated by TCRdb to 2019 to 2021). The library was prepared using the immunoSEQ multiplex PCR assay. TCRdb limited this immuneACCESS table to in-frame rearrangements with V and J called. A share of clones is missing; checked studies link under half to unresolved V genes, and the rest is unexplained. The table for this sample lists a few hundred thousand clones; more than 85% of them were counted only once. Clones ranked in the top ten supply roughly 10% of the sample. The sequenced sample consisted of peripheral blood. The receptors stem from a woman aged 45-60 years with COVID-19, enrolled during active disease.

The V and J genes are TRBV28 and TRBJ2-7; 7 bases are shared with TRBD1. Per germline, CDR1 MDHEN and CDR2 SYDVKM. The CDR3 totals 17 residues. Trimming removed 8 bases from V and 4 bases from J; junction bases left unmatched: 20. The CDR3 sequence is CASHSPKPGQLLYEQYF. The CDR3 region has the DNA TGTGCCAGCCACTCTCCGAAACCGGGACAGCTTTTATACGAGCAGTACTTC.

The rearrangement links TRBV21-1 to TRBJ1-1. TRBV21-1 is a known pseudogene. The length of the CDR3 is 14 residues. The CDR3 coding sequence is TGTGCCAGCAGCAATCTCTCCGGGGACACTGAAGCTTTCTTT. Translating gives CASSNLSGDTEAFF.

This clone was seen once. The V call is TRBV11-2, the J call TRBJ2-1; 8 nucleotides align to TRBD2. After removal of 1 base from V and 0 bases from J, the junction contained 2 bases not matched to a gene. CDR1 is SGHAT and CDR2 is FQNNGV in the germline V gene. This CDR3 spans 16 amino acids. This CDR3 reads CASSLGSGGSYNEQFF. The CDR3 region has the DNA TGTGCCAGCAGCTTAGGGAGCGGGGGCTCCTACAATGAGCAGTTCTTC.

The genes are TRBV30 and TRBJ1-6, with 7 bases identical to TRBD1. The V segment lost 5 bases and the J segment 3 bases; nucleotides outside the gene matches: 7. CDR3 length equals 15 residues. CDR1 is GTSNPN and CDR2 is SVGIG in the germline V gene (reference sequence). CDR3 loop: CAWSSGDSYNSPLHF. The CDR3 DNA is TGTGCCTGGTCCTCCGGGGACAGCTATAATTCACCCCTCCACTTT.

The rearrangement uses TRBV2 and TRBJ1-6; the match to TRBD1 covers 8 bases. J lost 1 base, V lost 6 bases, and 5 bases had no gene match. The CDR3 sequence is 16 residues long. Germline V CDR1 and CDR2: SNHLY, FYNNEI. The CDR3 here is CASRQGVGSYNSPLHF. CDR3 nucleotides: TGTGCCAGCAGACAGGGGGTAGGATCCTATAATTCACCCCTCCACTTT. The entire variable domain, with the rest obtained from reference TRBV2 and TRBJ1-6, is as follows: EPEVTQTPSHQVTQMGQEVILRCVPISNHLYFYWYRQILGQKVEFLVSFYNNEISEKSEIFDDQFSVERPDGSNFTLKIRSTKLEDSAMYFCASRQGVGSYNSPLHFGNGTRLTVT.

The chain recombines TRBV9 with TRBJ2-3; TRBD1 aligns across 9 bases. Looked up from germline, CDR1 is SGDLS and CDR2 is YYNGEE. V shed 3 bases and J 4 bases; nucleotides not matched to a gene: 3. This CDR3 region has 14 residues. The DNA for the CDR3 is TGTGCCAGCAGCGGGGGACAGGGTCCAGATACGCAGTATTTT. It translates to CASSGGQGPDTQYF.

This clone was recorded once. V usage is TRBV15 and J usage is TRBJ2-5, with D maybe TRBD2 (6 bases). The CDR3 length is 13 residues. V was trimmed by 5 bases and J by 2 bases, leaving 9 bases between them. Germline-derived CDR1 and CDR2 are LNHNV and YYDKDF (reference sequence). The CDR3 loop reads CATSRGKQETQYF. Here the CDR3 DNA reads TGTGCCACCAGCCGCGGGAAACAAGAGACCCAGTACTTC. The variable domain in full, completed from reference TRBV15 and TRBJ2-5, reads DAMVIQNPRYQVTQFGKPVTLSCSQTLNHNVMYWYQQKSSQAPKLLFHYYDKDFNNEADTPDNFQSRRPNTSFCFLDIRSPGLGDTAMYLCATSRGKQETQYFGPGTRLLVL.

This clone was observed once. This sequence joins TRBV25-1 and TRBJ2-1, with 9 nucleotides matching TRBD2. The CDR3 spans 15 residues. J gave up 5 bases and V 7 bases, and 9 bases lay outside the gene matches. Germline V gives CDR1 MGHDK, CDR2 SYGVNS. The CDR3 region has the DNA TGTGCCAGCATTCGAAGCGGGGGGTTCAACAATGAGCAGTTCTTC. Its translation is CASIRSGGFNNEQFF.

The chain couples TRBV7-2 to TRBJ2-1; tentatively, D is TRBD1 (5 bases). V lost 4 bases and J 1 base, leaving 11 bases between the germline ends. The CDR3 loop spans 15 amino acids. Germline V gene data show CDR1 as SGHTA and CDR2 as FQGNSA. The CDR3 DNA sequence: TGTGCCAGCAGCTCTCCAGGGCCTTCCTACAATGAGCAGTTCTTC. This encodes CASSSPGPSYNEQFF.

The J gene is TRBJ2-7, the V gene TRBV6-2 or TRBV6-3, with a weak D call TRBD1 (5 bases). Germline CDR1 MNHEY, CDR2 SVGEGT. Trimming took off 3 bases at V and 5 bases at J, with 17 bases between the two ends. The CDR3 is made up of 15 amino acids. CDR3 bases: TGTGCCAGCAGTTATCAGCCAGGGATACAGCACGAGCAGTACGTC. Translation gives CASSYQPGIQHEQYV.

This chain uses TRBV5-5 with TRBJ1-2, with TRBD1 as a possible D gene (6 bases). This CDR3 has 17 amino acids. Trimming removed 1 base at V and 1 base at J, with 17 bases between. Germline loops: CDR1 SGHKS, CDR2 YYEKEE (reference sequence). Here the CDR3 reads CASSLNSGTGHNYGYTF. In DNA form, the CDR3 reads TGTGCCAGCAGCTTGAATAGTGGTACAGGGCATAACTATGGCTACACCTTC. The full variable domain, rest sourced from reference TRBV5-5 and TRBJ1-2, is DAGVTQSPTHLIKTRGQQVTLRCSPISGHKSVSWYQQVLGQGPQFIFQYYEKEERGRGNFPDRFSARQFPNYSSELNVNALLLGDSALYLCASSLNSGTGHNYGYTFGSGTRLTVV.

The chain couples TRBV19 to TRBJ2-7; 11 bases are shared with TRBD1. The CDR3 extends over 14 amino acids. The V and J ends lost 5 bases and 6 bases, in that order; junction bases with no gene match: 6. From germline, CDR1 is LNHDA and CDR2 SQIVND (reference sequence). The CDR3 bases are TGTGCCAGTAGTGGCATCGGGACAGGGGGCGAGCAGTACTTC. This gives the protein CASSGIGTGGEQYF.

The chain uses TRBV27 and TRBJ1-4; 7 bases agree with TRBD1. The CDR3 extends over 15 amino acids. The germline V gene encodes CDR1 MNHEY and CDR2 SMNVEV (reference sequence). V was pared by 5 bases and J by 5 bases, with 8 bases of the junction left unmatched. CDR3 protein: CASSKRQGINEKLFF. CDR3 nucleotides: TGTGCCAGCAGTAAGAGACAGGGCATAAATGAAAAACTGTTTTTT.

Only a few counts were recorded for this clone. The J gene is TRBJ2-2, the V gene TRBV7-2; TRBD2 agrees at 12 bases. Germline V CDR1 and CDR2: SGHTA, FQGNSA. The CDR3 is 16 residues long. The junction had 6 bases not matched to a gene; V was cut back by 5 bases and J by 5 bases. CDR3 sequence: CASSQRGLAGTGELFF. The DNA of the CDR3 is TGTGCCAGCAGCCAACGCGGACTAGCGGGGACCGGGGAGCTGTTTTTT.

This clone turned up a few times. V gene TRBV6-1 combines with J gene TRBJ1-3; D not resolved. Trimming removed 1 base from V and 4 bases from J, with 8 bases in between. Per the germline V gene, CDR1 is MNHNS and CDR2 is SASEGT. The CDR3 totals 14 residues. The CDR3 loop reads CASSEDRYGNTIYF. The CDR3 DNA sequence: TGTGCCAGCAGTGAAGACAGATACGGAAACACCATATATTTT.

The chain joins TRBV19 to TRBJ1-6, with D hard to call. The CDR3 is 13 amino acids. Between the trimmed V and J ends, which lost 3 bases and 10 bases, there was a span of 10 bases. Germline V CDR1 and CDR2: LNHDA, SQIVND (reference sequence). The CDR3 sequence is CASSIVAQSPLHF. CDR3 nucleotide sequence: TGTGCCAGTAGTATCGTGGCCCAATCACCCCTCCACTTT.

The rearrangement joins TRBV28 to TRBJ1-2; D call uncertain. The CDR3 has 14 residues. Germline CDR1 MDHEN, CDR2 SYDVKM. V lost 7 bases to trimming and J lost 2 bases, with 14 bases between them. The CDR3 here is CASTVSQKNYGYTF. The CDR3 region has the DNA TGTGCCAGCACCGTATCCCAGAAAAACTATGGCTACACCTTC.

A single count supports this clone. V and J are TRBV6-4 and TRBJ2-2, with D perhaps TRBD1 (5 bases). V was cut by 7 bases and J by 5 bases, with 8 bases left in between. Germline lookup yields CDR1 MRHNA and CDR2 SNTAGT. The CDR3 extends over 12 amino acids. CDR3 residues: CASTPGTGELFF. The CDR3 bases are TGTGCCAGCACCCCAGGGACCGGGGAGCTGTTTTTT.

This clone was detected only once. This chain links TRBV14 with TRBJ2-3, with 8 bases aligning to TRBD1. The germline V gene encodes CDR1 SGHDN and CDR2 FVKESK. CDR3 size: 14 residues. Unmatched junction bases numbered 4, after V lost 1 base and J lost 7 bases. CDR3 sequence: CASSQGQGAYTQYF. CDR3 DNA: TGTGCCAGCAGCCAAGGGCAGGGGGCTTATACGCAGTATTTT.

The chain combines TRBV19 with TRBJ2-1; 7 bases fit TRBD1. CDR1 is LNHDA and CDR2 is SQIVND in the germline V gene (reference sequence). CDR3 length equals 13 residues. The V segment lost 4 bases and the J segment 8 bases; nucleotides outside the gene matches: 5. In DNA, the CDR3 is TGTGCCAGTAGTACACAGGGGTTATATGAGCAGTTCTTC. Protein: CASSTQGLYEQFF.